Reported below is one T cell receptor (beta chain). There is no known antigen for this receptor. No base qualities exist here, and no much larger clone lies one base off it. The sample comes from a study of blood T cell repertoires in COVID-19 (dated by TCRdb to about 2020). For context, the study as a whole: Collaborator samples came from the United States, Italy and Spain and covered acute and convalescent phases of COVID-19. The prospective study material was composed of cDNA or gDNA derived from T cells, B-cell-depleted T cells, or PBMCs. Subjects who had been exposed to COVID-19, were actively infected with it, or had recovered from it provided the deeply sampled blood TCRbeta repertoires that made up the dataset. The repertoires were released in a freely available public database intended as a resource for research on the immune response to SARS-CoV-2. Samples were obtained from the ongoing ImmuneRACE study (first 160 participants) and from 1,254 subjects provided by 6 global collaborators. A de-identified subject ID, COVID-19 status, age in years and sex were almost always included in the sample metadata. Where available, HLA class I and class II types were taken from metadata supplied by the sample provider and were not determined by assay-based typing. On the study overall, not on this receptor specifically: The amount of clinical and demographic metadata varied by source and participant and was provided uncurated.

The immunoSEQ Assay, a bias-controlled multiplex PCR, was used to amplify TCRbeta CDR3 regions from genomic DNA. The authors' pipeline ran thus. The number of nucleated cells in each sample was estimated by amplification of reference gene primers within the assay. To quantify the absolute abundance of each unique TCRbeta CDR3 rearrangement, sequence reads were collapsed and filtered. For each sample, productive Simpson clonality was calculated as the square root of Simpson's diversity index over productive rearrangements. The table comes from immuneACCESS by way of TCRdb, which keeps in-frame sequences with V and J called. Part of the clones is missing from these tables; in studies checked, under half for an unresolved V gene and the rest for unknown reasons. D and trimming come from the DNA, and the V and J calls and clone size come from that table. A total of over 150,000 clones appear in this sample, over 70% of them only once. The ten largest clones represent approximately 2.8% of the sample.

Whole blood was collected in K2EDTA tubes by collaborating institutions according to the institutions' own protocols. For TCRbeta analysis, collaborators shipped samples as frozen whole blood, isolated PBMCs, or DNA extracted from either of those sample types. The CDR3, from cysteine to phenylalanine, totals 13 residues. The DNA shown is the 39-base CDR3, in frame from base 1. As encoded in the germline V gene (reference sequence), CDR1 is SGHNT while CDR2 is YYREEE. Trimmed from V: 6 bases; trimmed from J: 4 bases; junction bases lacking a gene match: 1. This receptor was taken from a man aged 70 or older with acute or convalescent COVID-19. Sequencing was carried out using peripheral blood. The chain uses TRBV5-4 and TRBJ2-1; TRBD2 matches 10 bases in the middle. In nucleotides, the sequence is TGTGCCAGCAAGACTAGCGGGTACAATGAGCAGTTCTTC. It is translated as CASKTSGYNEQFF.